Presented here are 15 T cell receptor beta chains from one specimen sequenced in a study of vaccination effects on CD4 cells after COVID-19. Antigen-specific CD4+ T cells were first expanded with viral peptide pools by the ViraFEST assay and only then sequenced. After around ten days in culture, the CD4+ T cells were isolated. Between March and December 2020, the person had a SARS-CoV-2 infection that PCR confirmed. Two-dose BNT162b2 or mRNA-1273 vaccination was given to participants. What these receptors recognize is not known. Produced via immunoSEQ multiplex PCR; TCRdb's table is partial and in-frame only. The sample consists of 17,000 or so clones, 65% to 75% of them appearing once. The sequences come from CD4+ T cells from PBMCs cultured with SARS-CoV-2 spike peptides, collected after COVID-19 vaccination. Every receptor here comes from a human donor who had a prior SARS-CoV-2 infection.

The chain combines TRBV27 with TRBJ1-1, with D tentatively TRBD1 (5 bases). CDR1 and CDR2 (germline): MNHEY, SMNVEV (reference sequence). The CDR3 spans 13 residues. V lost 6 bases and J lost 6, with 14 bases in between. The CDR3 nucleotides are TGTGCCAGCAGGAGGTCGGGAGGGGCTGAAGCTTTCTTT. It translates to CASRRSGGAEAFF.

The V and J genes are TRBV5-1 and TRBJ2-7; D ambiguous. Germline V gene data show CDR1 as SGHRS and CDR2 as YFSETQ. The CDR3 has 15 residues. V gave up 5 bases and J gave up 0 bases, with 15 bases separating them. CDR3 sequence (DNA): TGCGCCAGCAGATTAGATCACGGAAGCTCCTACGAGCAGTACTTC. It codes for CASRLDHGSSYEQYF.

Only a few counts were recorded for this clone. This chain joins TRBV12-5 and TRBJ1-2; the D gene is possibly TRBD1 (6 bases). CDR1 is LGHNT and CDR2 is FRNRAP in the germline V gene. CDR3 length equals 18 residues. Between the trimmed V and J ends, which lost 3 bases and 1 base, there was a span of 21 bases. The CDR3 sequence: CASGFVNAGTPVNYGYTF. The CDR3 DNA sequence: TGTGCTAGTGGTTTCGTAAACGCCGGGACACCAGTTAACTATGGCTACACCTTC.

The chain uses TRBV2 and TRBJ2-1; 9 nucleotides align to TRBD1. V was pared by 7 bases and J by 3 bases, with 7 bases of the junction left unmatched. This CDR3 comprises 15 residues. Germline values: CDR1 SNHLY, CDR2 FYNNEI. As DNA, the CDR3 is TGTGCCAGCACCCTGGACAGGGGAAACTACAATGAGCAGTTCTTC. The encoded protein is CASTLDRGNYNEQFF.

The V gene is TRBV5-1, the J gene TRBJ2-2, with D perhaps matching TRBD2 (6 bases). There are 14 residues in the CDR3. V was pared by 6 bases and J by 0 bases, with 9 bases between. Germline CDR1 and CDR2: SGHRS and YFSETQ. CDR3 in DNA: TGCGCCAGCACAGCGGGCGCGAACACCGGGGAGCTGTTTTTT. It yields the protein CASTAGANTGELFF.

This chain links TRBV9 with TRBJ1-1; the D gene is possibly TRBD1 (5 bases). CDR3 length equals 17 residues. Germline loops: CDR1 SGDLS, CDR2 YYNGEE. Trimming took 2 bases from V and 1 from J, leaving 18 bases between them. The CDR3 sequence is CASSVSGGIGGNTEAFF. DNA of the CDR3: TGTGCCAGCAGCGTCAGTGGGGGGATCGGGGGGAACACTGAAGCTTTCTTT.

In its sample, this clone was seen a few times. The J gene is TRBJ2-1, the V gene TRBV5-1; 10 bases match TRBD1. V was clipped by 4 bases and J by 9 bases; unmatched bases: 7. Germline V gene lookup returns CDR1 SGHRS and CDR2 YFSETQ. This CDR3 has 14 residues. CDR3 in amino acids: CASSPGTGEGEQFF. DNA for the CDR3: TGCGCCAGCAGCCCAGGGACAGGGGAGGGTGAGCAGTTCTTC.

V and J are TRBV11-3 and TRBJ2-5; 7 nucleotides align to TRBD2. CDR3 length: 14 residues. The trim removed 5 bases at V and 5 bases at J, leaving 8 bases unmatched. The germline CDR1 and CDR2 sequences are SGHNT and YENEEA. The CDR3 region has the DNA TGTGCCAGCAGCCCCCTTCGGCGGGGGGAGACCCAGTACTTC. This translates into CASSPLRRGETQYF.

This clone has only one observation. The chain recombines TRBV12-5 with TRBJ1-5; D perhaps matches TRBD1 (5 bases). Trimming took 5 bases from V and 4 from J, leaving 18 bases between them. This CDR3 contains 16 residues. Germline V gives CDR1 LGHNT, CDR2 FRNRAP. CDR3 amino acids: CASGGTGLTRNQPQHF. The CDR3 DNA follows: TGTGCTAGTGGTGGGACCGGCCTGACTAGGAATCAGCCCCAGCATTTT.

The chain joins TRBV10-3 to TRBJ2-7, with 8 bases lining up with TRBD1. The CDR3 contains 14 residues. Germline CDR1 and CDR2: ENHRY and SYGVKD. The trim removed 6 bases at V and 3 bases at J, leaving 7 bases unmatched. CDR3 sequence (DNA): TGTGCCATCAGAGGGGGACAGGCGAGCTACGAGCAGTACTTC. Its protein is CAIRGGQASYEQYF.

The rearrangement uses TRBV30 and TRBJ1-4; a weak D match, TRBD1 (6 bases). This CDR3 region has 16 residues. CDR1 is GTSNPN and CDR2 is SVGIG in the germline V gene (reference sequence). The CDR3 DNA reads as TGTGCAACGAGTTTAGCCCGGACAGCTTCTCTTGAAAAACTGTTTTTT. It specifies CATSLARTASLEKLFF.

The rearrangement uses TRBV29-1 and TRBJ1-1, with D perhaps TRBD1 (6 bases). Trimming cost V 1 base and J 5 bases, with 17 bases left between them. This CDR3 comprises 15 residues. Germline-derived CDR1 and CDR2 are SQVTM and ANQGSEA. The CDR3 sequence is CSVEGLKWGRTEAFF. The CDR3 coding sequence is TGCAGCGTTGAAGGTTTGAAGTGGGGGCGTACTGAAGCTTTCTTT.

This clone has a handful of counts. The rearrangement joins TRBV12-3 or TRBV12-4 to TRBJ2-7, with no clear D. The CDR3 runs 11 residues. V lost 5 bases and J 4 bases, leaving 6 bases between the germline ends. DNA of the CDR3: TGTGCCAGCAGTGCTGGTTACGAGCAGTACTTC. It encodes CASSAGYEQYF.

This sequence joins TRBV19 and TRBJ2-3; 7 bases map to TRBD1. The CDR3 consists of 13 residues. Germline V gene lookup returns CDR1 LNHDA and CDR2 SQIVND (reference sequence). V dropped 8 bases and J dropped 5; count of bases not matched to a gene: 7. Written as DNA, the CDR3 is TGTGCCAGTGGGAACAGGGGATTAGATACGCAGTATTTT. Translating it yields CASGNRGLDTQYF.

A few counts support this clone. This chain joins TRBV9 and TRBJ2-2; D is possibly TRBD2 (5 bases). Between the trimmed V and J ends, which lost 1 base and 0 bases, there was a span of 10 bases. CDR1 and CDR2 from the germline V gene are SGDLS and YYNGEE. CDR3 length equals 16 residues. This CDR3 is CASSVSWRPNTGELFF. The DNA for the CDR3 is TGTGCCAGCAGCGTAAGTTGGAGGCCGAACACCGGGGAGCTGTTTTTT. Combining the CDR3 with reference TRBV9 and TRBJ2-2 gives the whole variable domain DSGVTQTPKHLITATGQRVTLRCSPRSGDLSVYWYQQSLDQGLQFLIQYYNGEERAKGNILERFSAQQFPDLHSELNLSSLELGDSALYFCASSVSWRPNTGELFFGEGSRLTVL.